Following are 25 T cell receptor beta chains from one sample sequenced in a study of T cell changes during pregnancy in multiple sclerosis. Generated by immunoSEQ multiplex PCR, the TCRdb table keeps only in-frame clones and is missing some. The repertoire holds roughly 74,000 clones, with approximately 86% as singletons. Material: peripheral blood, obtained before pregnancy. Receptors originate from a female donor with multiple sclerosis, enrolled in a pregnancy study.

The genes are TRBV4-2 and TRBJ2-7, with D maybe TRBD2 (5 bases). The CDR3 extends over 15 amino acids. Trimming cost V 4 bases and J 0 bases, with 13 bases left between them. Looked up from germline, CDR1 is LGHNA and CDR2 is YNFKEQ. CDR3 nucleotides: TGTGCCAGCAGCCTAAAAAGGGAGTCCTCCTACGAGCAGTACTTC. Translating gives CASSLKRESSYEQYF.

This chain links TRBV19 with TRBJ1-1; no clear D gene. The CDR3 is made up of 13 amino acids. The V and J ends lost 2 bases and 6 bases respectively, with 10 bases between them. Germline CDR1 is LNHDA and CDR2 is SQIVND (reference sequence). In DNA form, the CDR3 reads TGTGCCAGTAGTATAAAACAGTTCTCTGAAGCTTTCTTT. It is translated as CASSIKQFSEAFF.

The chain couples TRBV7-2 to TRBJ1-1, with D perhaps matching TRBD1 (5 bases). CDR1 is SGHTA and CDR2 is FQGNSA in the germline V gene. CDR3 length: 13 amino acids. V lost 6 bases, J lost 7 bases, and 15 bases lay in between. The CDR3 DNA sequence: TGTGCCAGCAGGGACAAAGGAAGCATTGAAGCTTTCTTT. Protein product: CASRDKGSIEAFF.

CDR3: CSVEQRWLAGTNEQFF. The CDR3 DNA follows: TGCAGCGTTGAGCAGAGATGGCTAGCGGGGACCAATGAGCAGTTCTTC. This chain uses TRBV29-1 with TRBJ2-1; 9 bases match TRBD2. Per germline, CDR1 SQVTM and CDR2 ANQGSEA. The CDR3 is 16 amino acids. Trimming took 3 bases from V and 6 from J; bases not matched to a gene: 12.

This chain uses TRBV30 with TRBJ1-1, with D perhaps TRBD1 (6 bases). The V end was cut by 8 bases, the J end by 0 bases, with 13 bases between. The germline CDR1 and CDR2 sequences are GTSNPN and SVGIG (reference sequence). The CDR3 runs 13 residues. CDR3 nucleotide sequence: TGTGCCCAGGACAGCTGGATGAACACTGAAGCTTTCTTT. Its translation is CAQDSWMNTEAFF.

The chain couples TRBV6-5 to TRBJ1-1; possibly TRBD1 for D (5 bases). Germline V gene data show CDR1 as MNHEY and CDR2 as SVGAGI. With 6 bases removed from V and 2 bases from J, the gap between germline ends came to 10 bases. This CDR3 is 13 amino acids long. DNA for the CDR3: TGTGCCAGCAGCTTGACAGCAAACACTGAAGCTTTCTTT. Translating gives CASSLTANTEAFF.

V gene TRBV5-1 combines with J gene TRBJ1-1; D is undetermined. The CDR3 covers 15 residues. Per the germline V gene, CDR1 is SGHRS and CDR2 is YFSETQ. Trimming took 0 bases from V and 3 from J, leaving 12 bases between them. CDR3 nucleotide sequence: TGCGCCAGCAGCTTGGGGGGAGGGCTGGACACTGAAGCTTTCTTT. It translates to CASSLGGGLDTEAFF. The full variable domain, in which reference TRBV5-1 and TRBJ1-1 provide the parts outside the CDR3, is KAGVTQTPRYLIKTRGQQVTLSCSPISGHRSVSWYQQTPGQGLQFLFEYFSETQRNKGNFPGRFSGRQFSNSRSEMNVSTLELGDSALYLCASSLGGGLDTEAFFGQGTRLTVV.

The chain uses TRBV4-1 and TRBJ1-4, with D perhaps matching TRBD1 (5 bases). The germline CDR1 and CDR2 sequences are MGHRA and YSYEKL. With 2 bases removed from V and 4 bases from J, the gap between germline ends came to 11 bases. The CDR3 totals 15 residues. The CDR3 protein is CASSQHQGFNEKLFF. CDR3 coding DNA: TGCGCCAGCAGCCAACATCAGGGATTTAATGAAAAACTGTTTTTT.

J is TRBJ1-2 and V is TRBV6-5; 7 nucleotides line up with TRBD1. CDR1 and CDR2 (germline): MNHEY, SVGAGI. Trimming removed 6 bases from V and 5 bases from J; junction bases left unmatched: 12. CDR3 length: 15 residues. The CDR3 DNA is TGTGCCAGCAGACTTTCACCGACAGGGCAATATGGCTACACCTTC. This encodes CASRLSPTGQYGYTF.

The chain combines TRBV18 with TRBJ2-1, with 7 nucleotides matching TRBD2. Germline-derived CDR1 and CDR2 are KGHSH and LQKENI. The CDR3 extends over 16 amino acids. V trimming: 0 bases; J trimming: 2 bases; junction bases outside the gene matches: 4. Here the CDR3 DNA reads TGTGCCAGCTCACCACCGGGCGGGGGAGCCTACAATGAGCAGTTCTTC. It codes for CASSPPGGGAYNEQFF.

The chain has TRBV6-5 and TRBJ2-6; 7 bases are a match to TRBD1. Germline trimming cut 2 bases from V and 0 bases from J; bases unmatched to any gene: 1. Germline V gene data show CDR1 as MNHEY and CDR2 as SVGAGI. The CDR3 spans 16 residues. This chain's CDR3 is CASSYAGGSGANVLTF. Here the CDR3 DNA reads TGTGCCAGCAGTTACGCAGGGGGCTCTGGGGCCAACGTCCTGACTTTC.

V gene TRBV19 combines with J gene TRBJ2-7; 8 positions agree with TRBD1. CDR3 size: 15 residues. Unmatched junction bases numbered 10, after V lost 5 bases and J lost 4 bases. Germline V gene data show CDR1 as LNHDA and CDR2 as SQIVND (reference sequence). CDR3: CASSLQSGGRYEQYF. DNA for the CDR3: TGTGCCAGTAGTCTGCAATCAGGGGGCAGGTACGAGCAGTACTTC.

The rearrangement links TRBV11-1 to TRBJ2-7, with 9 bases identical to TRBD1. Germline V gene lookup returns CDR1 SGHAT and CDR2 FQDESV (reference sequence). V trimming: 0 bases; J trimming: 4 bases; junction bases outside the gene matches: 4. The CDR3 consists of 15 residues. CDR3 protein: CASSLALGQGYEQYF. CDR3 nucleotides: TGTGCCAGCAGCTTAGCGTTGGGACAGGGTTACGAGCAGTACTTC.

V is TRBV27 and J is TRBJ2-7, with a weak D call TRBD1 (6 bases). Germline V gene sequence: CDR1 MNHEY, CDR2 SMNVEV (reference sequence). The germline V and J ends were trimmed by 5 bases and 2 bases, with 16 bases remaining between them. The CDR3 contains 15 residues. The CDR3 DNA reads as TGTGCCAGCAGTGCCACCGGGACATCTCCCTACGAGCAGTACTTC. Its translation: CASSATGTSPYEQYF.

CDR3 protein: CASSQAMDRGTDIDTQYF. The CDR3 DNA reads as TGCGCCAGCAGCCAAGCCATGGACAGGGGGACCGACATAGATACGCAGTATTTT. The chain has TRBV4-1 and TRBJ2-3, with 10 bases lining up with TRBD1. After removal of 1 base from V and 5 bases from J, the junction contained 12 bases not matched to a gene. The V gene's germline CDR1 is MGHRA and CDR2 YSYEKL. This CDR3 spans 18 amino acids.

J is TRBJ1-4 and V is TRBV18; possibly TRBD1 for D (5 bases). Germline CDR1 reads KGHSH; CDR2 reads LQKENI. CDR3 length: 16 residues. V shed 1 base and J shed 4 bases, with 13 bases lying between them. CDR3 amino acids: CASSPRRDSHNEKLFF. Here the CDR3 DNA reads TGTGCCAGCTCACCACGTCGAGACAGTCATAATGAAAAACTGTTTTTT.

This clone showed up just a few times. J is TRBJ1-3 and V is TRBV6-1, with D unclear. CDR1 MNHNS and CDR2 SASEGT come from the germline V gene. The CDR3 has 13 residues. V lost 7 bases and J lost 4, with 11 bases in between. CDR3 region: CASMAVPGNTIYF. The CDR3 DNA is TGTGCCAGCATGGCGGTCCCAGGAAACACCATATATTTT.

This clone is a singleton in its sample. V usage is TRBV9 and J usage is TRBJ1-1; D call uncertain. Per the germline V gene, CDR1 is SGDLS and CDR2 is YYNGEE. This CDR3 region has 14 residues. The germline V and J ends were trimmed by 0 bases and 8 bases, with 14 bases remaining between them. This CDR3 is CASSVGVGVGEAFF. In DNA form, the CDR3 reads TGTGCCAGCAGCGTAGGGGTCGGGGTCGGAGAAGCTTTCTTT.

This clone occurred a few times. The V call is TRBV6-5, the J call TRBJ1-1; D is perhaps TRBD1 (5 bases). The CDR3 covers 14 residues. The germline V gene encodes CDR1 MNHEY and CDR2 SVGAGI. Trimming shortened V by 5 bases and J by 1 base, and 11 bases separated the two germline ends. CDR3 protein: CASSQTETNTEAFF. The CDR3 region has the DNA TGTGCCAGCAGTCAGACAGAAACGAACACTGAAGCTTTCTTT.

The rearrangement links TRBV5-1 to TRBJ1-1; D uncertain. Trimming removed 0 bases from V and 0 bases from J, with 6 bases in between. Germline CDR1 is SGHRS and CDR2 is YFSETQ. The CDR3 covers 14 residues. As DNA, the CDR3 is TGCGCCAGCAGCTTGGCAGTTATGAACACTGAAGCTTTCTTT. It encodes CASSLAVMNTEAFF.

CDR3 sequence: CASQPLRGGYTF. CDR3 in DNA: TGTGCCAGCCAGCCACTCCGAGGGGGCTACACCTTC. The gene calls are TRBV6-1 and TRBJ1-2; D is unclear. V was clipped by 8 bases and J by 8 bases, with 15 bases between them. The CDR3 length is 12 residues. Germline V gene data show CDR1 as MNHNS and CDR2 as SASEGT.

V is TRBV12-5 and J is TRBJ2-7; 8 positions match TRBD1. The CDR3 consists of 14 residues. Per the germline V gene, CDR1 is LGHNT and CDR2 is FRNRAP. J was trimmed by 5 bases and V by 1 base; bases with no gene match: 4. CDR3 nucleotides: TGTGCTAGTGGTTTGGGCCAGGGGGCCCACGAGCAGTACTTC. As protein: CASGLGQGAHEQYF. The entire variable domain, with the rest obtained from reference TRBV12-5 and TRBJ2-7, is as follows: DARVTQTPRHKVTEMGQEVTMRCQPILGHNTVFWYRQTMMQGLELLAYFRNRAPLDDSGMPKDRFSAEMPDATLATLKIQPSEPRDSAVYFCASGLGQGAHEQYFGPGTRLTVT.

This clone was found once. The rearrangement uses TRBV19 and TRBJ1-5; TRBD1 matches 11 bases. This CDR3 is built from 17 residues. Losses at the gene ends were 6 bases for V and 0 bases for J; bases not matched to a gene: 7. Germline CDR1 is LNHDA and CDR2 is SQIVND (reference sequence). This CDR3 is CASSQGQGAYSNQPQHF. The CDR3 coding sequence is TGTGCCAGTAGCCAAGGACAGGGGGCATATAGCAATCAGCCCCAGCATTTT.

The J gene is TRBJ1-1, the V gene TRBV12-5; 9 nucleotides match TRBD1. There are 14 residues in the CDR3. Germline-derived CDR1 and CDR2 are LGHNT and FRNRAP. V was pared by 7 bases and J by 5 bases, with 8 bases of the junction left unmatched. CDR3 DNA sequence: TGTGCTAGTGATTGGACAGGGGCGAGGACTGAAGCTTTCTTT. It translates to CASDWTGARTEAFF.

This clone was recorded once. The rearrangement uses TRBV6-5 and TRBJ2-7; maybe TRBD1 (5 bases). Trimming took 5 bases from V and 5 from J, leaving 19 bases between them. Per the germline V gene, CDR1 is MNHEY and CDR2 is SVGAGI. The CDR3 length is 15 residues. CDR3 sequence: CASSREQVRRDEQYF. The CDR3 DNA is TGTGCCAGCAGTAGGGAACAGGTCCGAAGGGACGAGCAGTACTTC.